Following are 22 T cell receptor beta chains from one sample sequenced in a study of blood T cell repertoires in COVID-19 (dated by TCRdb to the early 2020s). Library preparation used the immunoSEQ multiplex PCR assay. TCRdb took over this immuneACCESS table, retaining in-frame rearrangements with V and J assigned. Such tables are incomplete; in checked studies, under half of the missing clones stem from an unresolved V gene, and the remainder is unexplained. The sample yields about 310,000 clones; around nine tenths were counted once. The ten largest clones capture over 4% of the sample. Sequencing used PBMCs or T cells enriched from blood (not recorded which). The receptors here all came from a man between 60 and 70 years old who had recovered from COVID-19.

The rearrangement links TRBV28 to TRBJ1-2; 8 bases agree with TRBD1. The germline CDR1 and CDR2 sequences are MDHEN and SYDVKM. V was pared by 5 bases and J by 7 bases, with 9 bases of the junction left unmatched. CDR3 length: 14 residues. The CDR3 nucleotides read TGTGCCAGCAGTCTGCGGGACAGGTTAGGTGGCTACACCTTC. Its protein product is CASSLRDRLGGYTF.

The rearrangement links TRBV3-1 (or the pseudogene TRBV3-2) to TRBJ2-3, with D perhaps TRBD1 (6 bases). CDR1 and CDR2 (germline): LGHDT, YNNKEL (reference sequence). The CDR3 spans 15 residues. Trimming left V 4 bases short and J 4 bases short, with 15 bases between. DNA for the CDR3: TGTGCCAGCAGCCTCCGGGACATTTCGGCAGATACGCAGTATTTT. Its protein is CASSLRDISADTQYF.

The rearrangement uses TRBV9 and TRBJ1-3; 10 bases line up with TRBD1. The J segment lost 5 bases and the V segment lost 3 bases, leaving 8 bases of the junction unmatched. Germline V gene lookup returns CDR1 SGDLS and CDR2 YYNGEE. The CDR3 has 16 amino acids. The CDR3 protein is CASSDPRDRGRNTIYF. CDR3 DNA sequence: TGTGCCAGCAGCGACCCAAGGGACAGGGGTAGAAACACCATATATTTT.

This chain joins TRBV28 and TRBJ1-3; the D gene is possibly TRBD1 (6 bases). CDR1 and CDR2 from the germline V gene are MDHEN and SYDVKM. Trimming took off 7 bases at V and 4 bases at J, with 14 bases between the two ends. This CDR3 has 14 residues. The CDR3: CASTWGRAGNTIYF. In nucleotides, the CDR3 is TGTGCCAGCACGTGGGGGCGAGCAGGAAACACCATATATTTT.

The chain combines TRBV7-2 with TRBJ1-3; D is uncertain. This CDR3 spans 14 amino acids. Germline-derived CDR1 and CDR2 are SGHTA and FQGNSA. Between the trimmed V and J ends, which lost 1 base and 2 bases, there was a span of 6 bases. CDR3 protein: CASSLGGTGNTIYF. CDR3 nucleotides: TGTGCCAGCAGCTTAGGAGGGACTGGAAACACCATATATTTT. Combining the CDR3 with reference TRBV7-2 and TRBJ1-3 gives the whole variable domain GAGVSQSPSNKVTEKGKDVELRCDPISGHTALYWYRQSLGQGLEFLIYFQGNSAPDKSGLPSDRFSAERTGGSVSTLTIQRTQQEDSAVYLCASSLGGTGNTIYFGEGSWLTVV.

The chain uses TRBV5-1 and TRBJ1-2; perhaps TRBD1 as D (5 bases). This CDR3 has 16 residues. V lost 3 bases to trimming and J lost 4 bases, with 19 bases between them. Germline CDR1 and CDR2: SGHRS and YFSETQ. The CDR3, as DNA: TGCGCCAGCAGCTCCCAGGCAACAGGCTCCACCTATGGCTACACCTTC. It translates to CASSSQATGSTYGYTF.

In DNA form, the CDR3 reads TGCGCCAGCAGCCTGGATGACACGAACACCGGGGAGCTGTTTTTT. Its translation: CASSLDDTNTGELFF. The gene calls are TRBV4-1 and TRBJ2-2; the D is unclear. Germline V gives CDR1 MGHRA, CDR2 YSYEKL. CDR3 length equals 15 residues. Trimming left V 4 bases short and J 0 bases short, with 9 bases between.

The V gene is TRBV5-4, the J gene TRBJ2-1; no clear D gene. The CDR3 has 15 amino acids. Trimming removed 0 bases at V and 4 bases at J, with 11 bases between. In germline, CDR1 is SGHNT, CDR2 YYREEE (reference sequence). DNA for the CDR3: TGTGCCAGCAGCTTGGTCCCAGTTCAGTACAATGAGCAGTTCTTC. Its protein is CASSLVPVQYNEQFF.

The chain has TRBV28 and TRBJ1-2, with unresolved D. This CDR3 is 11 amino acids long. The V gene's germline CDR1 is MDHEN and CDR2 SYDVKM. The germline V and J ends were trimmed by 5 bases and 5 bases, with 6 bases remaining between them. Here the CDR3 DNA reads TGTGCCAGCAGTGCCCAGTATGGCTACACCTTC. It encodes CASSAQYGYTF.

The sample holds one count of this clone. The chain joins TRBV4-2 to TRBJ2-1, with 11 bases that match TRBD2. Germline V gene lookup returns CDR1 LGHNA and CDR2 YNFKEQ. V was clipped by 2 bases and J by 0 bases; unmatched bases: 6. The CDR3 contains 18 residues. CDR3 coding DNA: TGTGCCAGCAGCCAAAAACTAGCGGGAGCTACCTCCTACAATGAGCAGTTCTTC. It encodes CASSQKLAGATSYNEQFF.

The chain joins TRBV20-1 to TRBJ2-3, with D possibly TRBD2 on 6 matching bases. Germline-derived CDR1 and CDR2 are DFQATT and SNEGSKA (reference sequence). This CDR3 is 15 amino acids long. Trimming left V 3 bases short and J 4 bases short, with 17 bases between. The DNA of the CDR3 is TGCAGTGCTAGTTTGGGACTCTTACCGCCAGATACGCAGTATTTT. It encodes CSASLGLLPPDTQYF.

CDR3 coding DNA: TGTGCCAGCAGCTCGGGGACAGGGCCCGTCTCCACAGATACGCAGTATTTT. As protein: CASSSGTGPVSTDTQYF. The chain combines TRBV7-3 with TRBJ2-3; 9 bases match TRBD1. CDR1 and CDR2 (germline): SGHTA, FQGTGA. CDR3 length: 17 residues. V was pared by 4 bases and J by 2 bases, with 10 bases of the junction left unmatched.

The chain joins TRBV2 to TRBJ2-3, with TRBD2 identical over 7 bases. With 8 bases clipped from V and 5 bases from J, the junction kept 10 bases outside the gene matches. CDR1 is SNHLY, CDR2 FYNNEI, per germline. This CDR3 is built from 14 residues. Here the CDR3 DNA reads TGTGCCAGCCGCCGCGCGGGAGCCGAAGATACGCAGTATTTT. The encoded protein is CASRRAGAEDTQYF.

V gene TRBV2 combines with J gene TRBJ1-1, with TRBD1 matching over 8 bases. The CDR3 length is 13 residues. V dropped 4 bases and J dropped 4; count of bases not matched to a gene: 2. The germline gives CDR1 SNHLY, CDR2 FYNNEI. The CDR3 sequence is CASSGQGTTEAFF. CDR3 bases: TGTGCCAGCAGTGGACAGGGGACCACTGAAGCTTTCTTT.

The V and J genes are TRBV4-2 and TRBJ2-5, with TRBD1 identical over 8 bases. V trimming: 4 bases; J trimming: 5 bases; junction bases outside the gene matches: 6. This CDR3 has 14 amino acids. Germline V CDR1 and CDR2: LGHNA, YNFKEQ. CDR3 region: CASSLRQGWETQYF. The CDR3 nucleotides read TGTGCCAGCAGCCTCCGACAGGGGTGGGAGACCCAGTACTTC.

The chain links TRBV9 to TRBJ2-1; 10 positions agree with TRBD1. The CDR3 has 14 amino acids. J gave up 9 bases and V 3 bases, and 6 bases lay outside the gene matches. Germline V CDR1 and CDR2: SGDLS, YYNGEE. This CDR3 is CASSAGQGVVEQFF. The CDR3 DNA follows: TGTGCCAGCAGCGCCGGACAGGGGGTGGTTGAGCAGTTCTTC.

The genes are TRBV3-1 (or the pseudogene TRBV3-2) and TRBJ2-3; 8 nucleotides align to TRBD1. Trimming at V came to 3 bases and at J to 2 bases, leaving 7 bases not matched to a gene. The CDR3 length is 16 residues. Germline CDR1 and CDR2: LGHDT and YNNKEL (reference sequence). CDR3 amino acids: CASSHGTGRITDTQYF. In DNA, the CDR3 is TGTGCCAGCAGCCACGGGACAGGTAGGATCACAGATACGCAGTATTTT.

The rearrangement uses TRBV7-3 and TRBJ2-5, with 7 bases that match TRBD2. From germline, CDR1 is SGHTA and CDR2 FQGTGA. The CDR3 is 15 residues long. V trimming: 5 bases; J trimming: 2 bases; junction bases outside the gene matches: 8. CDR3 sequence reads: CASSPRLGRQETQYF. DNA for the CDR3: TGTGCCAGCAGCCCACGCCTCGGGAGGCAAGAGACCCAGTACTTC.

This rearrangement joins TRBV18 to TRBJ2-7; 10 positions match TRBD2. The V gene's germline CDR1 is KGHSH and CDR2 LQKENI. J was trimmed by 4 bases and V by 3 bases; bases with no gene match: 6. The CDR3 totals 15 residues. The DNA for the CDR3 is TGTGCCAGCTCACCGGTAGCGGGAGGTCGGTACGAGCAGTACTTC. Its translation is CASSPVAGGRYEQYF.

The chain uses TRBV14 and TRBJ2-7, with a possible D match to TRBD1 (6 bases). CDR1 and CDR2 from the germline V gene are SGHDN and FVKESK. Trimming took 5 bases from V and 4 from J, leaving 9 bases between them. The CDR3 loop spans 12 amino acids. The CDR3 nucleotides are TGTGCCAGCAGCGTACAGGGATACGAGCAGTACTTC. Translated: CASSVQGYEQYF. Drawing the rest from reference TRBV14 and TRBJ2-7, the complete variable domain is EAGVTQFPSHSVIEKGQTVTLRCDPISGHDNLYWYRRVMGKEIKFLLHFVKESKQDESGMPNNRFLAERTGGTYSTLKVQPAELEDSGVYFCASSVQGYEQYFGPGTRLTVT.

Notes on this clone: The junction does not match germline at one end; this may be a read error. The chain joins TRBV3-1 (or the pseudogene TRBV3-2) to TRBJ2-1, with TRBD1 as a possible D gene (6 bases). The CDR3 runs 13 residues. The germline V gene has CDR1 LGHDT and CDR2 YNNKEL (reference sequence). The DNA for the CDR3 is TGTGCCAGCAGCCAAACAGGGTACAGTGAGCAGTTCTTC. It yields the protein CASSQTGYSEQFF.

As to this clone: Other DNA sequences in the sample encode the same CDR3. This sequence joins TRBV7-2 and TRBJ2-7; 14 bases match TRBD2. The junction had 4 bases not matched to a gene; V was cut back by 2 bases and J by 4 bases. This CDR3 contains 16 residues. In germline, CDR1 is SGHTA, CDR2 FQGNSA. The CDR3 DNA follows: TGTGCCAGCAGCTTATCAGGGACTAGCGGGAGTTACGAGCAGTACTTC. Translating gives CASSLSGTSGSYEQYF.